What follows describes a single T cell receptor (beta chain). Its matching antigen is unknown. The V end lost 0 bases, the J end lost 5 bases, and 5 bases lay between the germline ends. This CDR3 region has 13 residues. From germline, CDR1 is SGHRS and CDR2 YFSETQ. Sorting gave populations that all exceeded 98% purity. This entry is derived from a study of beta chain features in type 1 diabetes. Study summary: Similarity in age, gender and cell yields was seen between patients and healthy donors. Across every sample, approximately 110,000,000 sorted cells were examined in total. Findings of the study overall: In all four CD4+ subsets, TCRB CDR3 length was significantly, moderately reduced in type 1 diabetes.

Isolated RNA was reverse transcribed in full, so expressed TCRB transcripts were sequenced. Libraries were prepared by immunoSEQ multiplex PCR; TCRdb keeps only in-frame clonotypes and omits some of them. The sample yields 45,000 to 60,000 clones, approximately 60% seen once. V usage is TRBV5-1 and J usage is TRBJ2-2, with D uncertain. The source of this sequence is a young woman with type 1 diabetes. The sequencing input was stem cell memory CD4+ T cells from blood. The CDR3: CASSLGATGELFF. CDR3 bases: TGCGCCAGCAGCTTGGGAGCTACCGGGGAGCTGTTTTTT.